Listed below are T cell receptor beta chains from one sample, sequenced in a study of blood T cell repertoires in COVID-19. The repertoire was sequenced with immunoSEQ multiplex PCR; TCRdb's copy has only in-frame clones and lacks some. The sample carries about 260,000 clones, roughly 87% recorded once. The source material was peripheral blood. The receptors were sampled from a human donor in a cohort sampled during active COVID-19. The CDR3 runs from the conserved cysteine through the conserved F or W. The D gene is left open where the match is weak. Rows give clone size only sometimes, using once, few, many, or a class for an expanded clone.

clone size	CDR3 length	D gene	V gene	J gene	CDR3 DNA	CDR3 protein
few	15	-	TRBV24-1	TRBJ2-2	TGTGCCACCAGTGATAACTCCTTAGAGGCCGGGGAGCTGTTTTTT	CATSDNSLEAGELFF
once	13	-	TRBV5-6	TRBJ1-4	TGTGCCAGCAGCCCCGGGAGGAGGGAAAAACTGTTTTTT	CASSPGRREKLFF
-	15	TRBD2	TRBV7-9	TRBJ2-7	TGTGCCAGCACCCCCCCTCAGCGGGAGGGCTACGAGCAGTACTTC	CASTPPQREGYEQYF
once	15	-	TRBV9	TRBJ2-1	TGTGCCAGCAGCCCTGGTCAGCTCCAGGTCGGTGAGCAGTTCTTC	CASSPGQLQVGEQFF
few	15	TRBD1	TRBV5-4	TRBJ2-1	TGTGCCAGCAGCGATACAGGGGGCTCCTACAATGAGCAGTTCTTC	CASSDTGGSYNEQFF
once	16	-	TRBV19	TRBJ1-4	TGTGCCAGTAGTTCCCGCCCGCTGGGCATAAATGAAAAACTGTTTTTT	CASSSRPLGINEKLFF
few	14	TRBD1	TRBV5-1	TRBJ1-1	TGCGCCAGCAGAGGACAGGACCTGAACACTGAAGCTTTCTTT	CASRGQDLNTEAFF
-	13	-	TRBV6-2/TRBV6-3	TRBJ2-3	TGTGCCAGCAGTTACGATGAATCACAGGCCCAGTATTTT	CASSYDESQAQYF
-	13	TRBD1	TRBV12-3/TRBV12-4	TRBJ2-7	TGTGCCAGCAGTCCGGGACAGGGCTACGAGCAGTACTTC	CASSPGQGYEQYF
-	14	TRBD1	TRBV18	TRBJ2-7	TGTGCCAGCTCCCGAGGACAGGGGGACTACGAGCAGTACTTC	CASSRGQGDYEQYF
-	16	TRBD2	TRBV5-1	TRBJ2-7	TGCGCCAGCAGCTTGGAGGCCAGCGGGGGTGTGGGCGAGCAGTACTTC	CASSLEASGGVGEQYF
-	14	-	TRBV19	TRBJ1-5	TGTGCCAGTAGTATAGGGCAGGGAAATCAGCCCCAGCATTTT	CASSIGQGNQPQHF
-	17	TRBD1	TRBV9	TRBJ2-4	TGTGCCAGCAGCGCTCAGGGGGCCCGGGGGGCCAAAAACATTCAGTACTTC	CASSAQGARGAKNIQYF
-	13	-	TRBV5-1	TRBJ1-6	TGCGCCAGCAGCCCGTTATCGAATTCACCCCTCCACTTT	CASSPLSNSPLHF
-	13	TRBD2	TRBV6-2/TRBV6-3	TRBJ2-7	TGTGCCATCAGTGACGGGAGGACCTACGAGCAGTACTTC	CAISDGRTYEQYF